This TCR beta chain was profiled in a study of blood T cell repertoires in COVID-19 (dated by TCRdb to about 2020). A note on the overall study: Collaborator samples came from the United States, Italy and Spain and covered acute and convalescent phases of COVID-19. Where available, HLA class I and class II types were obtained from metadata supplied by the sample provider rather than from assay-based typing. Samples came from the ongoing ImmuneRACE study (first 160 participants) plus 1,254 subjects from 6 global collaborators. The prospective study material was composed of cDNA or gDNA derived from T cells, B-cell-depleted T cells, or PBMCs. The repertoires were released in a freely available public database meant as a resource for research on the immune response to SARS-CoV-2. A de-identified subject ID, COVID-19 status, age in years and sex were almost always included in the sample metadata. The dataset comprised deeply sampled blood TCRbeta repertoires from subjects exposed to, actively infected with, or recovered from COVID-19.

The paper as a whole reports these results and caveats: The amount of clinical and demographic metadata varied by source and participant and was provided uncurated.

Each collaborating institution followed its own protocols to collect whole blood in K2EDTA tubes. For TCRbeta analysis, collaborator samples were shipped as frozen whole blood, as isolated PBMCs, or as DNA extracted from either sample type. This clone was detected once. The antigen it binds to is not known. The record has no base qualities; no much larger clone is one base away. Sequences LNHDA (CDR1) and SQIVND (CDR2) are obtained from the germline V gene (reference sequence). Spanning cysteine to phenylalanine, the CDR3 consists of 16 amino acids. The only DNA kept is the CDR3, 48 bases in frame from the first base. V is shortened by 7 bases, J by 1 base, and the region joining them spans 17 bases. TCRbeta CDR3 regions were amplified from genomic DNA using the immunoSEQ Assay, a bias-controlled multiplex PCR. For the original study's pipeline: The number of nucleated cells in each sample was estimated by amplification of reference gene primers within the assay. To quantify the absolute abundance of each unique TCRbeta CDR3 rearrangement, sequence reads were collapsed and filtered. Productive Simpson clonality was computed per sample as the square root of Simpson's diversity index over productive rearrangements. In its TCRdb copy, this immuneACCESS table keeps in-frame sequences only and misses some clones. Where compared with another copy, unresolved V genes explain less than half of these, and the others have no known cause. Clonal size and the V and J genes are those of that table, whereas D and trimming came from the DNA. This sample holds about 210,000 clones; 88% were observed only once. 1.5% to 2% of the sample comes from the top ten.

Sequenced material: peripheral blood. The V and J segments used are TRBV19 and TRBJ1-3; the D gene is perhaps TRBD1, from 6 matching bases. The receptor was derived from a man in his 70s with acute or convalescent COVID-19. Here is the DNA: TGTGCCAGTACATGGGACACGTCGGTGTCTGGAAACACCATATATTTT. Translated, this gives CASTWDTSVSGNTIYF.